This TCR beta chain came from a study of shared clonotypes between healthy human individuals. The CDR3 consists of 15 residues. Trimming stripped 4 bases from V and 4 bases from J, with 11 bases between. Germline V gene lookup returns CDR1 SNHLY and CDR2 FYNNEI. Healthy HIV-negative adults without recent acute infections or vaccinations served as donors. Sequencing was performed with immunoSEQ multiplex PCR; in TCRdb, only in-frame clones are kept and a portion is missing. The data show roughly 2.6 million clones, more than 90% seen once. The chain employs TRBV2 and TRBJ2-6; D is possibly TRBD2 (5 bases). The receptor was isolated from a man aged 18 to 29 in good health. The sample comprised naive CD4+ T cells sorted from blood. Subset noted: CD45RA+ positively selected. The CDR3 nucleotides read TGTGCCAGCAGTGGGACCCCGGGGGGGGCCAACGTCCTGACTTTC. As protein: CASSGTPGGANVLTF. The variable domain in full, completed from reference TRBV2 and TRBJ2-6, reads EPEVTQTPSHQVTQMGQEVILRCVPISNHLYFYWYRQILGQKVEFLVSFYNNEISEKSEIFDDQFSVERPDGSNFTLKIRSTKLEDSAMYFCASSGTPGGANVLTFGAGSRLTVL.